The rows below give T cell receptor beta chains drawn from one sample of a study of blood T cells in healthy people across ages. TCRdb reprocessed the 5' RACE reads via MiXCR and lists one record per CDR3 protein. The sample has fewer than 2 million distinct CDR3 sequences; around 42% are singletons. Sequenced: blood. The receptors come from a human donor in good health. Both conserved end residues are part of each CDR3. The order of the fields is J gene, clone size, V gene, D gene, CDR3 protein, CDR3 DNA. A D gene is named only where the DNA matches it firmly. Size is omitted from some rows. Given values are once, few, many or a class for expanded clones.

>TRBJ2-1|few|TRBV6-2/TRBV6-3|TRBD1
CASSYWGQGINEQFF
TGTGCCAGCAGTTACTGGGGACAGGGAATTAATGAGCAGTTCTTC
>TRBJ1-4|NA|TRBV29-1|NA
CSVEGDITNEKLFF
TGCAGCGTTGAGGGAGATATAACTAATGAAAAACTGTTTTTT
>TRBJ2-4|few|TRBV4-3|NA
CASSQGQGAKNIQYF
TGCGCCAGCAGCCAAGGCCAAGGGGCCAAAAACATTCAGTACTTC
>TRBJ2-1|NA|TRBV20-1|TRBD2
CSARGGLAGAYNEQFF
TGCAGTGCTAGAGGGGGACTAGCGGGGGCCTACAATGAGCAGTTCTTC
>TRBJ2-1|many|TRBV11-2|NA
CASSSFNEQFF
TGTGCCAGCAGTTCTTTCAATGAGCAGTTCTTC
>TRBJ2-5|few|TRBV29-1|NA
CSVEKAGLGETQYF
TGCAGCGTTGAAAAGGCAGGGCTAGGAGAGACCCAGTACTTC
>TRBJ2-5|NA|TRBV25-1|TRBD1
CASSEFFLGQGAETQYF
TGTGCCAGCAGTGAATTCTTCCTGGGACAGGGCGCGGAGACCCAGTACTTC
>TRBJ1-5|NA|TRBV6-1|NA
CASSEGRHDQPQHF
TGTGCCAGCAGTGAAGGCAGGCACGATCAGCCCCAGCATTTT
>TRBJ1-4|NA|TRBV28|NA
CASSRTGQVNEKLFF
TGTGCCAGCAGTCGGACGGGACAAGTTAATGAAAAACTGTTTTTT
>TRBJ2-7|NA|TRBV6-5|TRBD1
CASARTGGLEQYF
TGTGCCAGCGCGAGGACAGGGGGTTTAGAGCAGTACTTC
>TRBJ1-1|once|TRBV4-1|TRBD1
CASSHPTGKNTEAFF
TGCGCCAGCAGCCACCCGACAGGGAAGAACACTGAAGCTTTCTTT
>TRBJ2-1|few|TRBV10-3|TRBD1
CAISRDRDFLEQFF
TGTGCCATCAGTCGGGACAGGGATTTTTTGGAGCAGTTCTTC
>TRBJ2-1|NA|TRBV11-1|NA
CASSPTPTSPVYNEQFF
TGTGCCAGCAGCCCAACCCCCACTAGCCCTGTCTACAATGAGCAGTTCTTC
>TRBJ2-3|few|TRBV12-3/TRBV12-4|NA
CASTPRGTGGSTDTQYF
TGTGCCAGCACTCCCCGGGGGACGGGGGGCAGCACAGATACGCAGTATTTT
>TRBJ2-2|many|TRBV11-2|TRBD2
CASSRRRPGLAQSRELFF
TGTGCCAGCAGCCGAAGGCGGCCCGGACTAGCCCAGAGCCGGGAGCTGTTTTTT
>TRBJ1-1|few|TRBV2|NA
CASLDGMNTEAFF
TGTGCCAGCTTAGATGGGATGAACACTGAAGCTTTCTTT
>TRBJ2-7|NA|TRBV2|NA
CASTELGDEQYF
TGTGCCAGCACCGAACTTGGGGACGAGCAGTACTTC
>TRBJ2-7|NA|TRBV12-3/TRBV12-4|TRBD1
CASSWPGQGLYEQYF
TGTGCCAGCAGCTGGCCGGGACAGGGGCTGTACGAGCAGTACTTC
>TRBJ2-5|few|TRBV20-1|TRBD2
CSASPLAGQETQYF
TGCAGTGCTAGTCCACTAGCGGGGCAAGAGACCCAGTACTTC
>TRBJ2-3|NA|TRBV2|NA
CASGKGVADTQYF
TGTGCCAGCGGGAAGGGGGTGGCAGATACGCAGTATTTT
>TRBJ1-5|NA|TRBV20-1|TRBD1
CSADTPGTGLYGQPQHF
TGCAGTGCCGATACACCCGGGACAGGGTTGTATGGTCAGCCCCAGCATTTT
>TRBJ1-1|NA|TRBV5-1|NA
CASRSGSNTEAFF
TGCGCCAGCAGATCAGGGTCGAACACTGAAGCTTTCTTT
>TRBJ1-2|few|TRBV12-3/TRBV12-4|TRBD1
CASSQGGNLDYGYTF
TGTGCCAGCAGTCAGGGGGGGAATCTCGACTATGGCTACACCTTC
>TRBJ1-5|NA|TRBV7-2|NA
CASNRGGEVQPQHF
TGTGCCAGCAATCGGGGGGGCGAGGTTCAGCCCCAGCATTTT
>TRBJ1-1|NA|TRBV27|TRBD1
CASSFQDRGSAEAFF
TGTGCCAGCAGTTTCCAGGACAGGGGGTCGGCTGAAGCTTTCTTT
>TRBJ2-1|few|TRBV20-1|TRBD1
CSALPGQGANEQFF
TGCAGTGCCCTGCCGGGACAGGGGGCGAATGAGCAGTTCTTC
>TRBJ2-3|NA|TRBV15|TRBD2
CATSGLGGLAGGGDTQYF
TGTGCCACCAGCGGCCTCGGGGGCCTAGCGGGGGGCGGAGATACGCAGTATTTT
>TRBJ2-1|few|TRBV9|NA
CASSVAGAHRQFF
TGTGCCAGCAGCGTAGCTGGGGCGCATAGGCAGTTCTTC
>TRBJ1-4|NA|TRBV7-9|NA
CASSLERGIPFF
TGTGCCAGCAGCTTAGAACGAGGTATTCCGTTTTTT